The 7 T cell receptor beta chains below come from one sample, sequenced in a study of blood T cell repertoires in COVID-19. Measured with immunoSEQ multiplex PCR; TCRdb has only the in-frame clones, and not every one. The sample holds around 100,000 clones, over 65% seen once. The specimen was peripheral blood. All receptors derive from a human donor in a cohort sampled during active COVID-19.

This clone appeared a single time. The V gene is TRBV6-5, the J gene TRBJ2-7; D may be TRBD1 (6 bases). Trimming removed 6 bases at V and 4 bases at J, with 10 bases between. Germline values: CDR1 MNHEY, CDR2 SVGAGI. This CDR3 contains 12 residues. The CDR3 DNA is TGTGCCAGCAGCCTTGACAGGTACGAGCAGTACTTC. It is translated as CASSLDRYEQYF.

The V gene is TRBV2, the J gene TRBJ2-3, with 9 positions matching TRBD2. The CDR3 runs to 13 residues. Germline CDR1 SNHLY, CDR2 FYNNEI. V was clipped by 7 bases and J by 5 bases; unmatched bases: 4. CDR3 nucleotides: TGTGCCAGCACTCAACTAGCGGGAGATACGCAGTATTTT. Amino acids: CASTQLAGDTQYF.

V usage is TRBV15 and J usage is TRBJ2-2; 10 bases fit TRBD1. Germline V CDR1 and CDR2: LNHNV, YYDKDF (reference sequence). The junction had 7 bases not matched to a gene; V was cut back by 5 bases and J by 1 base. The CDR3 length is 17 residues. The CDR3 coding sequence is TGTGCCACCAGCTTGAGGACAGGGGGTGGGAACACCGGGGAGCTGTTTTTT. Its translation is CATSLRTGGGNTGELFF.

The chain joins TRBV6-1 to TRBJ2-1; TRBD1 matches 12 bases. V lost 6 bases, J lost 7 bases, and 10 bases stayed unmatched. CDR1 MNHNS and CDR2 SASEGT come from the germline V gene. The CDR3 runs 16 residues. This CDR3 reads CASRESGTGGINEQFF. CDR3 coding DNA: TGTGCCAGCAGGGAATCCGGGACAGGGGGCATAAATGAGCAGTTCTTC.

This chain joins TRBV7-3 and TRBJ2-7, with a possible D match to TRBD2 (6 bases). Germline lookup yields CDR1 SGHTA and CDR2 FQGTGA. V gave up 5 bases and J gave up 4 bases, with 21 bases separating them. The CDR3 consists of 16 residues. The CDR3 coding sequence is TGTGCCAGCAGCCCCCAGGGAGGTGGGGTACTATACGAGCAGTACTTC. It translates to CASSPQGGGVLYEQYF. The whole variable domain, remainder taken from reference TRBV7-3 and TRBJ2-7, is GAGVSQTPSNKVTEKGKYVELRCDPISGHTALYWYRQSLGQGPEFLIYFQGTGAADDSGLPNDRFFAVRPEGSVSTLKIQRTERGDSAVYLCASSPQGGGVLYEQYFGPGTRLTVT.

The chain carries TRBV28 and TRBJ1-5; no firm D call. The CDR3 loop spans 16 amino acids. The V gene's germline CDR1 is MDHEN and CDR2 SYDVKM. The V end was cut by 3 bases, the J end by 2 bases, with 14 bases between. The CDR3: CASSFLVLQGNQPQHF. The DNA of the CDR3 is TGTGCCAGCAGTTTTTTGGTTTTGCAGGGCAATCAGCCCCAGCATTTT. Complete variable domain (other parts from reference TRBV28 and TRBJ1-5): DVKVTQSSRYLVKRTGEKVFLECVQDMDHENMFWYRQDPGLGLRLIYFSYDVKMKEKGDIPEGYSVSREKKERFSLILESASTNQTSMYLCASSFLVLQGNQPQHFGDGTRLSIL.

V is TRBV5-5 and J is TRBJ1-3; a weak D match, TRBD1 (6 bases). Germline V lookup: CDR1 SGHKS, CDR2 YYEKEE (reference sequence). Trimming pared 4 bases from V and 6 bases from J, leaving 14 bases between. CDR3 size: 14 residues. CDR3 nucleotides: TGTGCCAGCAGCCAGGGGCAGATTATAAACACCATATATTTT. This encodes CASSQGQIINTIYF.